This is a list of T cell receptor beta chains from one sample in a study of CD8+ T cells in alopecia areata. Assay: immunoSEQ multiplex PCR; the TCRdb copy retains only in-frame clones and omits some. The table records around 190,000 clones, 50% to 75% of them present only once. The source material was CD4+ T cells sorted from blood, sampled at week 4, from a patient treated with tofacitinib. The source is a human donor with alopecia areata. CDR3s include the opening cysteine and the closing phenylalanine or tryptophan. A D gene is named only where the DNA matches it firmly. The size field is filled for only some rows; it gives once, few, many or a size class.

few TRBJ2-5 . 12 TRBV15 TGTGCCACCAGCAGAGATCAAGAGACCCAGTACTTC CATSRDQETQYF
. TRBJ2-7 TRBD2 16 TRBV6-5 TGTGCCAGCAGTTACTCGACGGGGGGGGCCTCCTACGAGCAGTACTTC CASSYSTGGASYEQYF
. TRBJ1-4 . 13 TRBV6-5 TGTGCCAGCAGTTACTCGGGGGGAGAAAAACTGTTTTTT CASSYSGGEKLFF
few TRBJ2-5 . 14 TRBV7-9 TGTGCCAGCAGCAATCCGGGACGACAAGAGACCCAGTACTTC CASSNPGRQETQYF
. TRBJ2-5 TRBD1 15 TRBV5-1 TGCGCCAGCAGCTTTGGCAGGGGGATGGGGGAGACCCAGTACTTC CASSFGRGMGETQYF
few TRBJ1-3 . 12 TRBV9 TGTGCCAGCAGCGTAGAGGGAAACACCATATATTTT CASSVEGNTIYF
. TRBJ2-7 . 13 TRBV6-5 TGTGCCAGCAGCCGCGGAGTCTCGGGCGAGCAGTACTTC CASSRGVSGEQYF
. TRBJ2-2 . 13 TRBV18 TGTGCCAGCTCACCACTGAACACCGGGGAGCTGTTTTTT CASSPLNTGELFF
. TRBJ2-3 . 13 TRBV5-1 TGCGCCAGCTCCGGAGCAATTCCAGATACGCAGTATTTT CASSGAIPDTQYF
. TRBJ2-1 . 13 TRBV14 TGTGCCAGCAGCCAAGGGCGACTTGGAGAGCAGTTCTTC CASSQGRLGEQFF
few TRBJ1-3 . 16 TRBV28 TGTGCCAGCAGTTTATGGTCGGGAGCCTCTGGAAACACCATATATTTT CASSLWSGASGNTIYF
. TRBJ1-1 . 13 TRBV29-1 TGCAGCGTTGAAAGGACGGAGAACACTGAAGCTTTCTTT CSVERTENTEAFF
. TRBJ1-1 TRBD1 14 TRBV6-5 TGTGCCAGCAGCCGACAGGGGCGGAACACTGAAGCTTTCTTT CASSRQGRNTEAFF
. TRBJ2-7 . 11 TRBV29-1 TGCAGCGTTGAACTTTTGTACGAGCAGTACTTC CSVELLYEQYF
. TRBJ1-2 . 12 TRBV6-5 TGTGCCAGCAGTTACACGGGGTATGGCTACACCTTC CASSYTGYGYTF
. TRBJ1-1 TRBD1 15 TRBV5-1 TGCGCCAGCAGCTCGGGAAGGGGGCTTTATGCTGAAGCTTTCTTT CASSSGRGLYAEAFF